This T cell receptor (beta chain) was captured in a study of cytomegalovirus exposure and HLA in healthy donors (dated by TCRdb to about 2017). Concerning the study at large: An earlier analysis of approximately 640 of the donors reported approximately 300 Gb of sequence data and 100 million to 140 million unique TCR beta sequences from 150 million to 200 million T cells. In a later genetic analysis, genome-wide SNP genotypes for about 55% of the 666 donors were used, and that subset was treated as a discovery cohort. The number of donors typed differed by locus, with roughly 629-640 for A, B, C, DRB1 and DQB1, approximately 500 for DQA1, over 600 for DPA1, and roughly 450 for DPB1. To predict cytomegalovirus infection status, the study brought together high-throughput TCR immunosequencing, statistical association of individual TCRs with disease status, and machine learning. All discovery cohort repertoires had been generated using a single sequencing platform. Roughly five DR-DQ haplotypes were handled as single units for association and clustering because linkage in the cohort was strong. Among around 400 genotyped donors of the cohort, an average of approximately 240,000 unique TCR beta nucleotide sequences was sequenced per donor, of which about 19% were non-productive. An early release covering just under 650 HLA-typed donors comprised about 300 gigabases of sequencing data and roughly 85 million unique TCR sequences. Class I and class II HLA loci were covered by the typing at four-digit resolution. Using immunosequencing, the study profiled T cell repertoires from 666 subjects and related those repertoires to cytomegalovirus serostatus. An earlier analysis of around 580 of the donors used high-throughput TCR beta sequencing to judge whether each TCR beta V gene segment behaved as functional or pseudogenic. A later analysis re-analyzed previously published TCR beta repertoires from roughly 630 donors and added high-resolution HLA genotyping to study TCR occurrence patterns. Alongside the repertoire data, information on donor age, sex, ethnicity and CMV serostatus was compiled. The study aimed to test whether cataloging public T cell receptors could reveal signatures of past pathogen exposure. Along with the approximately 700-subject first cohort, a separate validation cohort of 120 different subjects was used. In the later analysis, no new phenotypic data were used to find candidate immune exposures; instead, reliance was placed on TCR beta sequences and their occurrence across donors. Of the 300 to 450 genotyped donors, roughly 85% fell in the genetic ancestry cluster associated with self-reported Caucasian donors. Study-level results and caveats: According to a later analysis, TCR association rates differed among HLA loci, with DRB1 alleles showing the most associated TCRs and HLA-C alleles showing the fewest. In an earlier analysis of around 500 of the donors, most TCR beta V segments appeared in productive rearrangements about 90% or about 30% of the time, broadly matching IMGT annotations. The authors suggested that the approach could potentially be generalized to other disease states and immunological phenotypes. When HLA alleles, especially DR and DQ, strongly co-occurred, TCR associations were difficult to assign to individual alleles. According to a later analysis, parvovirus B19, influenza, CMV and Epstein-Barr virus appeared linked to several top co-occurrence clusters. In a later analysis, HLA-associated TCR beta chains were found to be more clonally expanded and to have lower generation probabilities than equally common non-associated chains. The 87-base-pair reads could not distinguish some IMGT-functional V segments, including TRBV6-2 and TRBV6-3, so those segments were excluded. A cluster of highly shared sequence variants was judged likely to represent a technical artifact of the sequencing pipeline. Most TCR sequences were seen in very few donors, while some public TCRs were found in many individuals. A later genetic analysis associated a missense DCLRE1C variant with V-gene and J-gene trimming of TCR beta chains, and an independent cohort replicated the association. Because HLA typing was unavailable for some donors at each locus, only the typed subset was used in association tests. A few of the identified cytomegalovirus-associated TCR beta chains were confirmed in vitro to be specific for cytomegalovirus antigens. Sequencing depth was assumed to be roughly uniform across donors in the presence/absence analyses, though that assumption may not hold. The only immune exposure information available for the cohort was CMV serostatus. A further reported finding was that TCR beta sequences accurately predicted the HLA-A and HLA-B alleles for most subjects in the first cohort. A total of roughly 160 TCR beta chains were listed by the study as associated with cytomegalovirus. According to a later analysis, most CMV-associated TCR beta chains appeared to be HLA-restricted, and the HLA associations seemed to be driven largely by CMV exposure. According to a later genetic analysis, donors in an Asian-associated ancestry cluster had fewer N-insertions in productive TCRs than the approximately 650-donor mean. In this cohort, only TCR beta chains were sequenced, and detectable features were limited by the absence of alpha or paired-chain data. Correlated functional status among segregating V segments might reflect linkage disequilibrium, but an unknown experimental factor could not be ruled out. At a false discovery rate of 0.05, a later analysis linked some 17,000 TCR beta sequences to specific HLA alleles. Cytomegalovirus status was reported to be diagnosed by the classifier with high specificity and sensitivity in both the original and validation cohorts. Because counts were too low, more than 15 rarely observed V segments, including chromosome 9 orphons, were excluded from the earlier analysis of some 540 of the donors.

In this sample, this clone turned up a few times. Its antigen specificity is not known. No qualities accompany the bases; no much larger clone lies one base away. Trimming takes 10 bases from V and 0 bases from J, and the germline ends sit 15 bases apart. Taken from cysteine to phenylalanine, the CDR3 has 14 residues. Here the CDR3 DNA is all that survives: 42 bases in frame from base 1. The germline V gene gives CDR1 as ENHRY and CDR2 as SYGVKD. To prepare the library, the immunoSEQ multiplex PCR assay was applied. For the multiplex PCR, a mixture combining 60 forward primers for TCR Vbeta segments and 13 reverse primers for TCR Jbeta segments was used. The CDR3 region of rearranged TCR beta genes was amplified from genomic DNA with a multiplex PCR assay. The amplified TCR beta libraries were sequenced on the Illumina HiSeq System as 87-base-pair reads. The study's processing was this. A later analysis counted about 80 million unique TCR beta chains across the 650 to 800 repertoires, and some 12 million of these chains were shared by at least two donors. To remove PCR and sequencing errors, raw reads were error-corrected and collapsed into unique sequences using a nearest-neighbor algorithm that merged closely related sequences. Alignment of CDR3 sequences to IMGT reference sequences was used to assign V, D and J gene segments. Each retained sequence needed at least a six-nucleotide match to both a V gene segment and a J gene segment. A rearrangement was called productive if the CDR3 had no stop codons and remained in frame with V and J, and every other rearrangement was called non-productive. CDR3 was defined by IMGT convention, running from the second conserved V-encoded cysteine to the conserved J-encoded phenylalanine. The earlier analysis of a few hundred of the donors excluded any sequence lacking an unambiguous match to a single V gene segment. An earlier analysis of approximately 590 of the donors called V segments functional above 56.7% productive rearrangements and segregating when the between-donor standard deviation exceeded 5%. A statistical classification framework was built to diagnose cytomegalovirus status from the catalog of TCR beta chain sequences. In a later analysis, TCR nucleotide sequences were compared against IMGT/GENE-DB human TR gene sequences so that V and J genes could be assigned. A later analysis assigned CDR3 sequences and most-parsimonious VDJ recombination scenarios with the TCRdist pipeline. In a later analysis, every TCR beta chain was defined by the combination of its CDR3 amino acid sequence and its V-gene family, and reads without a unique V-gene family were dropped. To address suspected cross-contamination and a sequencing artifact, a later analysis removed around 600 highly shared, low-generation-probability nucleotide sequences. A later analysis calculated a clonal expansion index for each public chain from normalized within-repertoire ranks of inferred template counts. In a later analysis, generation probabilities were computed using a VDJ recombination model fitted to out-of-frame rearrangements, and the results were checked against IGoR. A later analysis scored TCR-TCR, TCR-HLA and TCR-CMV co-occurrence with hypergeometric tests, applying a repertoire-size bias correction to TCR pairs. In a later analysis, false discovery rates were estimated by permuting HLA or CMV assignments 20 times. In a later analysis, co-occurring TCRs were grouped using DBSCAN, with TCRdist sequence similarity added in when clustering inside HLA-allele-positive subsets. Repertoires with fewer than 30,000 or more than 120,000 public chains were left out of co-occurrence clustering, as were five repertoires with anomalous nucleotide sharing. As stored in TCRdb, this immuneACCESS dataset retains in-frame rearrangements with V and J assigned. A fraction of the clones does not appear; measured against another copy, unresolved V genes explain less than half of the discrepancy, and the remainder lacks a known reason. V and J calls and clone size are given by that table; D and trimming were obtained from the DNA. The sample table lists roughly 100,000 clones, 65% to 85% of them with a count of one. Clones ranked in the top ten supply approximately 4.3% of the sample.

The cohort consisted of more than 650 healthy bone marrow donors. Cohort members were all nominally healthy when sampled, although unrecorded immune exposures were likely present. The donor was CMV seropositive and was included in the group of almost 300 seropositive cohort members. A peripheral blood sample was provided by each donor, and peripheral blood mononuclear cells were used for TCR beta sequencing. The Qiagen DNeasy Blood Extraction Kit was used to extract genomic DNA from the blood cell samples. This sequence uses TRBV10-3 and TRBJ2-5, and TRBD2 may be the D gene, going by 6 matching bases. This TCR came from a man aged 45-60 years in good health and CMV-seropositive. The material sequenced was PBMCs. The CDR3 reads CATWSGLNQETQYF. The nucleotide sequence is given as TGTGCCACCTGGTCAGGACTAAACCAAGAGACCCAGTACTTC.